The next 11 T cell receptor beta chains were all read from a single sample in a study of blood T cell repertoires in COVID-19. Assay used: immunoSEQ multiplex PCR; TCRdb lists only in-frame clones, some missing. This sample yields around 300,000 clones, of which 75% to 90% are seen a single time; about 11% belongs to the top ten. Sequencing used peripheral blood. These receptors originate from an older woman with acute or convalescent COVID-19.

The chain employs TRBV11-2 and TRBJ1-2, with 8 nucleotides matching TRBD1. The V and J ends lost 4 bases and 4 bases, in that order; junction bases with no gene match: 17. CDR1 is SGHAT, CDR2 FQNNGV, per germline. The CDR3 has 18 residues. The chain's CDR3 is CASSSNFRKTGDPYGYTF. The CDR3, as DNA: TGTGCCAGCAGCTCTAACTTTCGAAAGACAGGGGATCCCTATGGCTACACCTTC.

This clone occurred once. This rearrangement joins TRBV6-1 to TRBJ1-5; 8 bases agree with TRBD1. The CDR3 sequence is 14 residues long. Germline assignment: CDR1 MNHNS and CDR2 SASEGT. J lost 9 bases, V lost 3 bases, and 7 bases had no gene match. CDR3 amino acids: CASSEDRAGGPQHF. The CDR3 DNA is TGTGCCAGCAGTGAGGACAGGGCCGGAGGGCCCCAGCATTTT.

The chain links TRBV14 to TRBJ2-3; 8 bases map to TRBD2. The V and J ends lost 1 base and 8 bases, in that order; junction bases with no gene match: 11. The CDR3 has 16 amino acids. CDR1 and CDR2 (germline): SGHDN, FVKESK. CDR3: CASSQVSGGPRGTQYF. In nucleotides, the CDR3 is TGTGCCAGCAGCCAAGTGTCGGGGGGGCCGAGAGGTACGCAGTATTTT.

V is TRBV7-9 and J is TRBJ2-1; D is unclear. CDR1 is SEHNR, CDR2 FQNEAQ, per germline (reference sequence). This CDR3 comprises 14 residues. V was clipped by 8 bases and J by 4 bases, with 15 bases between them. The CDR3 nucleotides are TGTGCCAGCCCCAACCCCCCCCGGTACAATGAGCAGTTCTTC. It yields the protein CASPNPPRYNEQFF.

This rearrangement joins TRBV18 to TRBJ2-2, with a tentative D call TRBD1 (6 bases). This CDR3 region has 12 residues. The V gene lost 9 bases and the J gene lost 5 bases, with 10 bases spanning the gap. Germline assignment: CDR1 KGHSH and CDR2 LQKENI. The CDR3 here is CASRQGTGELFF. CDR3 coding DNA: TGTGCCAGTCGGCAGGGGACCGGGGAGCTGTTTTTT.

V gene TRBV18 combines with J gene TRBJ2-7; TRBD1 might be the D (6 bases). Germline CDR1 and CDR2: KGHSH and LQKENI. Trimming stripped 6 bases from V and 3 bases from J, with 9 bases between. CDR3 length equals 12 residues. In DNA form, the CDR3 reads TGTGCCAGCTCCATGGACAGCTACGAGCAGTACTTC. Protein: CASSMDSYEQYF.

The chain links TRBV18 to TRBJ1-6; perhaps TRBD1 as D (5 bases). With 2 bases removed from V and 3 bases from J, the gap between germline ends came to 8 bases. CDR1 and CDR2 (germline): KGHSH, LQKENI. The CDR3 extends over 15 amino acids. The CDR3 is CASSPAGNYNSPLHF. The CDR3 nucleotides read TGTGCCAGCTCACCAGCAGGGAACTATAATTCACCCCTCCACTTT. Drawing the rest from reference TRBV18 and TRBJ1-6, the complete variable domain is NAGVMQNPRHLVRRRGQEARLRCSPMKGHSHVYWYRQLPEEGLKFMVYLQKENIIDESGMPKERFSAEFPKEGPSILRIQQVVRGDSAAYFCASSPAGNYNSPLHFGNGTRLTVT.

V and J are TRBV5-5 and TRBJ1-5; a weak D match, TRBD1 (5 bases). CDR3 size: 14 residues. CDR1 and CDR2 (germline): SGHKS, YYEKEE (reference sequence). V was shortened by 3 bases and J by 2 bases, with 9 bases between the two germline ends. DNA of the CDR3: TGTGCCAGCAGCTGGGGGGGTGGCAATCAGCCCCAGCATTTT. It specifies CASSWGGGNQPQHF.

The V call is TRBV3-1 (or the pseudogene TRBV3-2), the J call TRBJ1-2; D perhaps matches TRBD1 (5 bases). CDR3 size: 13 residues. Trimming took off 10 bases at V and 6 bases at J, with 18 bases between the two ends. Germline CDR1 and CDR2: LGHDT and YNNKEL (reference sequence). The CDR3 bases are TGTGCCACCCAATTCAGGGTAGGCGATGGCTACACCTTC. Encoded protein: CATQFRVGDGYTF.

V and J are TRBV5-5 and TRBJ1-4; TRBD1 aligns across 9 bases. Germline values: CDR1 SGHKS, CDR2 YYEKEE (reference sequence). The V gene end was trimmed by 0 bases and the J gene end by 8 bases; junction bases not matched to a gene: 11. This CDR3 comprises 17 residues. The CDR3 DNA sequence: TGTGCCAGCAGCTTGGCTAGACGGGGGGACAGGGACGAAAAACTGTTTTTT. It specifies CASSLARRGDRDEKLFF. The full variable domain, in which reference TRBV5-5 and TRBJ1-4 provide the parts outside the CDR3, is DAGVTQSPTHLIKTRGQQVTLRCSPISGHKSVSWYQQVLGQGPQFIFQYYEKEERGRGNFPDRFSARQFPNYSSELNVNALLLGDSALYLCASSLARRGDRDEKLFFGSGTQLSVL.

The rearrangement links TRBV6-5 to TRBJ1-2; 7 bases are a match to TRBD1. V was pared by 6 bases and J by 8 bases, with 9 bases of the junction left unmatched. From germline, CDR1 is MNHEY and CDR2 SVGAGI. The CDR3 runs to 13 residues. CDR3 in DNA: TGTGCCAGCAGACAGGGGCCGGTAGAAGGCTACACCTTC. Translated: CASRQGPVEGYTF.